The T cell receptor (beta chain) under discussion was sequenced for a study of identical twins. The sample holds a few counts of this clonotype. Trimming pared 5 bases from V and 5 bases from J, leaving 19 bases between. This CDR3 contains 15 residues. Germline-derived CDR1 and CDR2 are DFQATT and SNEGSKA (reference sequence). A universal primer site was added by template switching, and unique molecular identifiers were carried by the cDNA. One entry per CDR3 protein, called by TCRdb with MiXCR from the 5' RACE reads. The sample yields about 550,000 distinct CDR3 sequences, about a fifth seen once. This sample also belongs to another study, concerning yellow fever vaccine responses in identical twins.

This clonotype was obtained from a woman aged 18-29 years in good health. What was sequenced was CD4+ T cells sorted from blood. The chain employs TRBV20-1 and TRBJ1-5; D is ambiguous. DNA for the CDR3: TGCAGTGCTTTTTCGCCGCTAGGGTTCGATCAGCCCCAGCATTTT. Amino acids: CSAFSPLGFDQPQHF.